In its sample, the clone carrying this T cell receptor (beta chain) was seen a few times. The data belong to a study of molecular identifiers for immune sequencing clone quantification. Study information: Replicates partitioned RNA from approximately 20,000 or 100,000 naive CD8 cells into five parts, sequencing four.

It was from approximately 22,000 to 940,000 sorted cells, with 10%, 30% or 50% RNA, that naive CD8 libraries came. Based on a CD8+CD4-CCR7+CD45RA+ profile, naive CD8 T cells were sorted. Previously published methods and listed TCR primers were used for the bulk TCR libraries. TCRdb re-called the PCR reads with MiXCR, one entry per CDR3 protein. The sample lists about 630,000 distinct CDR3 sequences; roughly 25% were seen once. V was pared by 2 bases and J by 4 bases, with 5 bases between. The CDR3 loop spans 12 amino acids. Germline CDR1 and CDR2: SGHKS and YYEKEE (reference sequence). The TCR originated in a human donor in good health. Some libraries in this study had Jurkat cell RNA spiked in. The specimen sequenced was naive CD8+ T cells from blood, with Jurkat cell RNA spiked in. Subset defined: FACS-sorted CD8+CD4-CCR7+CD45RA+ naive T cells. The gene calls are TRBV5-5 and TRBJ2-3; D not certain. The CDR3 DNA follows: TGTGCCAGCAGCTTTCAAGCAGATACGCAGTATTTT. This gives the protein CASSFQADTQYF.